This T cell receptor (beta chain) was retrieved from a study of blood T cell repertoires in COVID-19. Repertoires were generated with immunoSEQ multiplex PCR, while TCRdb's copy carries only in-frame clones and drops some. This sample has under 300,000 clones, with about 90% found just once. There are 18 residues in the CDR3. The sequenced sample consisted of PBMCs or T cells enriched from blood (not recorded which). This rearrangement joins TRBV12-2 to TRBJ1-2. TRBV12-2 is termed a pseudogene. The TCR comes from a woman under 40 with acute COVID-19. The CDR3 coding sequence is TGTGCAAGTTTTTACTCGAGGGCTCTCGTAGGTTTTAACTATGGCTACACCTTC. This sequence encodes CASFYSRALVGFNYGYTF.